The 20 T cell receptor beta chains below were found in one sample sequenced in a study of T cells in women clearing cervical HPV infection. The method was immunoSEQ multiplex PCR; TCRdb's version includes in-frame clones alone and lacks a portion of them. This sample's clone table lists some 16,000 clones. The sequencing sample was made of blood buffy coat. These receptors all stem from a woman aged 18-70 years with a cervical HPV16 infection that either progressed to CIN3+ or cleared (not recorded which).

With respect to this clone: The CDR3 extends 3 residues past the end of the read, so its final part is completed from the germline J gene. The V and J genes are TRBV7-2 and TRBJ2-5; D is unclear. The V and J ends lost 3 bases and 5 bases respectively, with 7 bases between them. Germline V gene sequence: CDR1 SGHTA, CDR2 FQGNSA. The CDR3 spans 12 residues. The CDR3 bases that were read are TGTGCCAGCAGCTTTATAAGGGAGACC. Its translation: CASSFIRET. The whole CDR3 sequence reads CASSFIRETQYF.

With regard to this clone: The read gets to within 3 residues of the CDR3 end, and the germline J gene fills in the rest. The chain links TRBV5-1 to TRBJ1-4; 7 bases match TRBD1. The CDR3 contains 14 residues. CDR1 SGHRS and CDR2 YFSETQ come from the germline V gene. Trimming cost V 4 bases and J 4 bases; bases outside gene matches: 4. The CDR3 bases that were read are TGCGCCAGCAGCGGCGGGACAGTTAATGAAAAA. It translates to CASSGGTVNEK. The entire CDR3 protein is CASSGGTVNEKLFF.

Comments on this clone: The read ends 3 residues early relative to the CDR3; the germline J gene fills the gap. The chain employs TRBV7-8 and TRBJ1-3; unclear D gene. V was trimmed by 1 base and J by 0 bases, leaving 7 bases between them. The CDR3 consists of 15 residues. In germline, CDR1 is SGHVS, CDR2 FQNEAQ. The DNA read from the CDR3 is TGTGCCAGCAGCTTAGGTTACGGCTCTGGAAACACC. This codes for CASSLGYGSGNT. The CDR3 in full is CASSLGYGSGNTIYF.

Remarks on this clone: The read falls 3 residues short of the CDR3 end, and the missing part is taken from the germline J gene. The chain employs TRBV29-1 and TRBJ1-4; 7 nucleotides match TRBD1. V gave up 4 bases and J gave up 8 bases; unmatched junction bases: 10. Germline-derived CDR1 and CDR2 are SQVTM and ANQGSEA. The CDR3 sequence is 14 residues long. Incomplete CDR3 DNA: TGCAGCGTTGTGGCGGACAGGCGACCGGAAAAA. It specifies CSVVADRRPEK. The full CDR3 protein reads CSVVADRRPEKLFF.

Note on this clone: The read terminates 3 residues ahead of where the CDR3 ends, so the germline J gene completes it. The V call is TRBV11-1, the J call TRBJ2-3; D gene uncertain. Looked up from germline, CDR1 is SGHAT and CDR2 is FQDESV (reference sequence). CDR3 length: 11 residues. Trimming took off 6 bases at V and 5 bases at J, with 6 bases between the two ends. The covered CDR3 bases are TGTGCCAGCAGTCGACAAGATACG. Translating it yields CASSRQDT. The whole CDR3 sequence reads CASSRQDTQYF.

Concerning this clone: The CDR3 end falls 3 residues outside the read, so it is completed with the germline J gene. The chain couples TRBV9 to TRBJ2-5; maybe TRBD1 (6 bases). The CDR3 has 15 residues. The V end was cut by 4 bases, the J end by 4 bases, with 17 bases between. Per the germline V gene, CDR1 is SGDLS and CDR2 is YYNGEE. CDR3 region: CASSPSNRERETQYF. Partial CDR3 DNA: TGTGCCAGCAGCCCCTCCAACAGGGAGCGAGAGACC.

As to this clone: The CDR3 is cut off 3 residues early in the read; its end comes from the germline J gene. V is TRBV7-3 and J is TRBJ1-1; TRBD1 is a possible D gene (6 bases). Trimming took off 5 bases at V and 2 bases at J, with 12 bases between the two ends. The germline gives CDR1 SGHTA, CDR2 FQGTGA. The CDR3 totals 14 residues. This chain's CDR3 is CASSPTGENTEAFF. The part of the CDR3 DNA that was read is TGTGCCAGCAGCCCGACAGGAGAAAACACTGAA.

Concerning this clone itself: The observed sequence ends 3 residues before the CDR3 terminus, with the missing tail filled in from the germline J gene. The J gene is TRBJ2-4, the V gene TRBV7-8; no clear D. The CDR3 has 13 amino acids. Germline V gene lookup returns CDR1 SGHVS and CDR2 FQNEAQ. The DNA read from the CDR3 is TGTGCCAGCAGTCCCGGCAGACTCTATGGT. Translation gives CASSPGRLYG. In full, the CDR3 is CASSPGRLYGQYF.

In the case of this clone: The read terminates 3 residues ahead of where the CDR3 ends, so the germline J gene completes it. The chain couples TRBV6-2 or TRBV6-3 to TRBJ2-4; 7 bases line up with TRBD2. V lost 5 bases, J lost 2 bases, and 6 bases stayed unmatched. The CDR3 extends over 15 amino acids. Germline assignment: CDR1 MNHEY and CDR2 SVGEGT. The CDR3 DNA, read in part, is TGTGCCAGCAGTACGGCCGGGACTACCAAAAACATT. Residues: CASSTAGTTKNI. The CDR3 reads in full as CASSTAGTTKNIQYF.

Concerning this clone itself: The DNA ends 3 residues before the CDR3 does, and the rest of the CDR3 is filled in from the germline J gene. The rearrangement uses TRBV5-3 and TRBJ1-2; D is unresolved. TRBV5-3 is reported as an ORF; its role is uncertain. The CDR3 contains 15 residues. This CDR3 reads CARSFAPQTIWGYTF. The sequenced CDR3 bases are TGTGCCAGAAGCTTTGCCCCACAGACGATTTGGGGC.

With respect to this clone: The CDR3 end falls 3 residues outside the read, so it is completed with the germline J gene. The gene calls are TRBV19 and TRBJ1-5, with a possible D match to TRBD1 (5 bases). V lost 1 base, J lost 2 bases, and 12 bases lay in between. Germline CDR1 LNHDA, CDR2 SQIVND (reference sequence). This CDR3 region has 16 residues. This CDR3 is CASSIATAPGNQPQHF. The sequenced part of the CDR3 DNA is TGTGCCAGTAGTATAGCGACAGCTCCCGGCAATCAGCCC. The variable domain in full, with the rest retrieved from reference TRBV19 and TRBJ1-5, is DGGITQSPKYLFRKEGQNVTLSCEQNLNHDAMYWYRQDPGQGLRLIYYSQIVNDFQKGDIAEGYSVSREKKESFPLTVTSAQKNPTAFYLCASSIATAPGNQPQHFGDGTRLSIL.

Remarks on this clone: From the germline J gene comes the end of the CDR3, since the read stops 3 residues before it. The chain uses TRBV7-9 and TRBJ2-3, with a possible D match to TRBD2 (6 bases). CDR1 is SEHNR, CDR2 FQNEAQ, per germline (reference sequence). The CDR3 is 14 residues long. The CDR3 sequence: CASSLDTPGEPQYF. Incomplete CDR3 DNA: TGTGCCAGCAGCTTAGACACCCCGGGGGAGCCG.

Note on this clone: The junction differs from germline at one of its ends, possibly a read error. The DNA ends 3 residues before the CDR3 does, and the rest of the CDR3 is filled in from the germline J gene. The chain combines TRBV7-7 with TRBJ2-3, with 8 positions matching TRBD2. Per germline, CDR1 SSHAT and CDR2 FNYEAQ (reference sequence). This CDR3 contains 16 residues. The DNA read from the CDR3 is TGTGCTAGCAGCTTGGGTGCGGGAGGTGTCACAGATACG. Its translation is CASSLGAGGVTDT. The whole CDR3 sequence reads CASSLGAGGVTDTQYF. The variable domain in full, with the rest retrieved from reference TRBV7-7 and TRBJ2-3, is GAGVSQSPRYKVTKRGQDVTLRCDPISSHATLYWYQQALGQGPEFLTYFNYEAQPDKSGLPSDRFSAERPEGSISTLTIQRTEQRDSAMYRCASSLGAGGVTDTQYFGPGTRLTVL.

Worth noting for this clone: The read finishes 3 residues shy of the CDR3 end, and the germline J gene is used to complete it. The chain links TRBV18 to TRBJ2-7, with TRBD1 matching 9 bases. The V segment lost 5 bases and the J segment 2 bases; nucleotides outside the gene matches: 4. The CDR3 spans 14 residues. Germline values: CDR1 KGHSH, CDR2 LQKENI. CDR3 residues: CASSTGQGTYEQYF. Incomplete CDR3 DNA: TGTGCCAGCTCAACCGGACAGGGGACCTACGAG.

As regards this clone: From the germline J gene comes the end of the CDR3, since the read stops 3 residues before it. The chain joins TRBV4-2 to TRBJ2-2, with 8 bases fitting TRBD1. The germline CDR1 and CDR2 sequences are LGHNA and YNFKEQ. The CDR3 contains 20 residues. This chain's CDR3 is CASSLYGGGTGGTGANVLFF. The part of the CDR3 DNA that was read is TGTGCCAGCAGCCTATACGGTGGAGGGACAGGTGGGACTGGGGCCAACGTG.

Note on this clone: The read is 3 residues too short to cover the CDR3 end, so that end is filled in from the germline J gene. The chain carries TRBV6-1 and TRBJ2-7; TRBD1 matches 10 bases. Germline V gives CDR1 MNHNS, CDR2 SASEGT. The V segment lost 1 base and the J segment 2 bases; nucleotides outside the gene matches: 2. CDR3 length equals 15 residues. The covered CDR3 bases are TGTGCCAGCAGTGAAGGGGACAGGGGCCCCTACGAG. Translation gives CASSEGDRGPYE. The CDR3, in full, reads CASSEGDRGPYEQYF.

A note on this clone: Read sequence stops 3 residues before the CDR3 end, and the germline J gene provides the missing end. The chain combines TRBV14 with TRBJ1-4, with D unresolved. The CDR3 covers 15 residues. V lost 0 bases, J lost 8 bases, and 13 bases lay in between. The germline CDR1 and CDR2 sequences are SGHDN and FVKESK. CDR3 residues: CASSQDRQAGEKLFF. Incomplete CDR3 DNA: TGTGCCAGCAGCCAAGATCGCCAGGCCGGCGAAAAA.

On this clone itself: The read stops 3 residues short of the end of the CDR3; the missing end is completed from the germline J gene. This chain joins TRBV19 and TRBJ1-5; 9 bases are shared with TRBD1. The CDR3 sequence is 16 residues long. V was clipped by 4 bases and J by 4 bases; unmatched bases: 8. Germline lookup yields CDR1 LNHDA and CDR2 SQIVND (reference sequence). The DNA read from the CDR3 is TGTGCCAGTAGTAAGACAGGGGGTTACCCTAATCAGCCC. It encodes CASSKTGGYPNQP. The whole CDR3 protein is CASSKTGGYPNQPQHF.

Of note for this clone: The read terminates 3 residues before the CDR3 end, so the remaining end is supplied by the germline J gene. The chain links TRBV2 to TRBJ2-5, with 10 bases matching TRBD1. This CDR3 is built from 15 residues. In germline, CDR1 is SNHLY, CDR2 FYNNEI. V shed 6 bases and J 6 bases; nucleotides not matched to a gene: 10. Here the CDR3 reads CASRGGTGAYQTQYF. The CDR3 bases that were read are TGTGCCAGCAGGGGGGGGACAGGGGCCTATCAGACC.

Concerning this clone itself: The read gets to within 3 residues of the CDR3 end, and the germline J gene fills in the rest. This chain joins TRBV6-2 or TRBV6-3 and TRBJ2-3, with 7 bases that match TRBD2. The CDR3 is 14 residues long. CDR1 is MNHEY and CDR2 is SVGEGT in the germline V gene. CDR3 amino acids: CASLMVPGRETQYF. CDR3 DNA (partial): TGTGCCAGCCTAATGGTTCCCGGGCGGGAGACG.